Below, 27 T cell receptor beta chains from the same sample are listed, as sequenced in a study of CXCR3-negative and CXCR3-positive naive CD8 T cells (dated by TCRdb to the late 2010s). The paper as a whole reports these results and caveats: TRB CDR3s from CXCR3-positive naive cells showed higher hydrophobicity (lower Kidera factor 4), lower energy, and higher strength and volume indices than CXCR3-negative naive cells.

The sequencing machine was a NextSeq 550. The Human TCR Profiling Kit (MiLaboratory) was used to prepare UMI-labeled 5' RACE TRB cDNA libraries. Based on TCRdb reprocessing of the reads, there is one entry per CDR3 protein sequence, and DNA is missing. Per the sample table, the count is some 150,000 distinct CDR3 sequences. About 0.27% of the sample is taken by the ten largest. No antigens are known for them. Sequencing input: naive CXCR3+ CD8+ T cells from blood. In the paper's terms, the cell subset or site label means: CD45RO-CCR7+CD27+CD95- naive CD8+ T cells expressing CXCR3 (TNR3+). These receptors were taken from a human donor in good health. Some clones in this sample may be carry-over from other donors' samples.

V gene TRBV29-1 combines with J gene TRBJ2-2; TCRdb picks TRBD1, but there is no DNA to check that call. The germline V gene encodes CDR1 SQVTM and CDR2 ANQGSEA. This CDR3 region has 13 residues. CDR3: CSVEAGYTGELFF.

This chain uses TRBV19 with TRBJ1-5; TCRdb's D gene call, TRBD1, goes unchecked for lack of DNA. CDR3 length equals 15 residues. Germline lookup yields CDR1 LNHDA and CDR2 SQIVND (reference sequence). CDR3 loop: CASSIGTAFNQPQHF. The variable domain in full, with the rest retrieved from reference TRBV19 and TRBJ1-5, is DGGITQSPKYLFRKEGQNVTLSCEQNLNHDAMYWYRQDPGQGLRLIYYSQIVNDFQKGDIAEGYSVSREKKESFPLTVTSAQKNPTAFYLCASSIGTAFNQPQHFGDGTRLSIL.

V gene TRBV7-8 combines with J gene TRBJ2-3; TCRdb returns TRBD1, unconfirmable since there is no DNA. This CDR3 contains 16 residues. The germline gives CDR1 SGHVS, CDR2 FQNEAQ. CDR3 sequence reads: CASSLVTGLSIDTQYF.

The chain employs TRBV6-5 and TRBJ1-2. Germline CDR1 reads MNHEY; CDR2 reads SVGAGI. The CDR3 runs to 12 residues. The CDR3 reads CASSNVLYGYTF.

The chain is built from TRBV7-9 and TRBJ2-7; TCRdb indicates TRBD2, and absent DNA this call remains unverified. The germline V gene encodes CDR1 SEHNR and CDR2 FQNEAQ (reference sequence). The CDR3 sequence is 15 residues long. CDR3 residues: CASSPDRGVIYEQYF. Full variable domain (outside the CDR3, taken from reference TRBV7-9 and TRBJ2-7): DTGVSQNPRHKITKRGQNVTFRCDPISEHNRLYWYRQTLGQGPEFLTYFQNEAQLEKSRLLSDRFSAERPKGSFSTLEIQRTEQGDSAMYLCASSPDRGVIYEQYFGPGTRLTVT.

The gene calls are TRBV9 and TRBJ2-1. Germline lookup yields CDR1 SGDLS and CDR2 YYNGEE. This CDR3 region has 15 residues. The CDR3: CASSPQWAAYNEQFF.

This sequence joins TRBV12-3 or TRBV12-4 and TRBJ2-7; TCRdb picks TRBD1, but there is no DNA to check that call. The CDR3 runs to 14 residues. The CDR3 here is CASTQGMRIYEQYF.

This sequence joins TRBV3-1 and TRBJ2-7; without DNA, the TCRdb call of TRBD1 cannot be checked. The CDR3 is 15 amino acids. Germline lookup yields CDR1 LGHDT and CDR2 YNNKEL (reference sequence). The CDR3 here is CASSPGTGISYEQYF.

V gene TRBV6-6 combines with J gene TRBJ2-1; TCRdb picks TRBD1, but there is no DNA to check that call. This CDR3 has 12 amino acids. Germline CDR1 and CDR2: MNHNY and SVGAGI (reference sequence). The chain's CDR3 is CASSHRDPGQFF.

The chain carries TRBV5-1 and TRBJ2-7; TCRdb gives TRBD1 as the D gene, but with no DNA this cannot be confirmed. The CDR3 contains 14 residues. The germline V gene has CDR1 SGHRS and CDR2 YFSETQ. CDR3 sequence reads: CASSLLTGTYEQYF.

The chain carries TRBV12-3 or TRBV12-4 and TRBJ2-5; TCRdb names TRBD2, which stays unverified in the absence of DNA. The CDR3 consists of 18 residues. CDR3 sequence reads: CASRSGTSGRSRQETQYF.

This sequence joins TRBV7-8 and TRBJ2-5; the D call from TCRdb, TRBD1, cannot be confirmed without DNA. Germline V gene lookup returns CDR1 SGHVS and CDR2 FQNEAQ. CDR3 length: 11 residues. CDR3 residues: CAAQGEETQYF.

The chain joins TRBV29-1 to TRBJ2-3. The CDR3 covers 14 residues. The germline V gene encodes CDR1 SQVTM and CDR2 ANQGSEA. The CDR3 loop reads CSVEGSQSTDTQYF.

The CDR3 spells CASRLDDPDTQYF. The chain couples TRBV5-1 to TRBJ2-3. Germline loops: CDR1 SGHRS, CDR2 YFSETQ. This CDR3 comprises 13 residues.

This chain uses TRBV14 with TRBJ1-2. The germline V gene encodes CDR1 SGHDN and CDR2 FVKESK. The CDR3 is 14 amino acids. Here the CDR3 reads CASSQAGGAYGYTF.

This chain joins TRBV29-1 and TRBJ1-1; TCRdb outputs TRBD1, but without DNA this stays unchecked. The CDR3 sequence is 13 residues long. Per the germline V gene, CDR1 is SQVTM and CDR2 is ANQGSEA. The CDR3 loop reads CSVEGSGGTEAFF.

The CDR3 loop is CASSLEDFWEQYF. This rearrangement joins TRBV11-2 to TRBJ2-7. From germline, CDR1 is SGHAT and CDR2 FQNNGV. This CDR3 has 13 residues.

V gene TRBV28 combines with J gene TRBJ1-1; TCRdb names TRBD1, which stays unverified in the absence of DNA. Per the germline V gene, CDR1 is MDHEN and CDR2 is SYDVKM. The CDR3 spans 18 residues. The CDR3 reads CASNQIPGQGNWNTEAFF.

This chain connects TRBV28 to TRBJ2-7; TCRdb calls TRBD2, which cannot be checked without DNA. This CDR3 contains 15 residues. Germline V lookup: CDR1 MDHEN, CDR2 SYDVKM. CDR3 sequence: CASSLTGTTTYEQYF.

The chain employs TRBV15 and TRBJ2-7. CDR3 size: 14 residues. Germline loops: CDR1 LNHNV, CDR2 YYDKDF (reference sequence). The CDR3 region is CATSRDRDVGEQYF.

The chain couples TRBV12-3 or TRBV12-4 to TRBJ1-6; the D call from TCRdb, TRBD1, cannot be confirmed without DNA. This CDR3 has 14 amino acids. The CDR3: CASSLSSGTGRLHF.

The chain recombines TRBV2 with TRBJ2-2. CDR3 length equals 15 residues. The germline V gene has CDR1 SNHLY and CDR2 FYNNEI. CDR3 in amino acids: CASSGSYKDPGELFF.

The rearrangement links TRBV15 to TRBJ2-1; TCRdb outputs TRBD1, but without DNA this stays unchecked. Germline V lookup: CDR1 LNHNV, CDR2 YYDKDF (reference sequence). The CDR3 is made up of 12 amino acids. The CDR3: CATGFGGNEQFF.

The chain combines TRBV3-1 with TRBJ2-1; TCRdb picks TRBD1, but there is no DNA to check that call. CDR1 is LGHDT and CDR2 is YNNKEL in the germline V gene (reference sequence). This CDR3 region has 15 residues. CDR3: CASSQDDRVDNEQFF.

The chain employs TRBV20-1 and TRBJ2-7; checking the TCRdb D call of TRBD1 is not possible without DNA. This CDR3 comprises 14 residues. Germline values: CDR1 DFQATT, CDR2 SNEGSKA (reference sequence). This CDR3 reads CSALGQGATYEQYF.

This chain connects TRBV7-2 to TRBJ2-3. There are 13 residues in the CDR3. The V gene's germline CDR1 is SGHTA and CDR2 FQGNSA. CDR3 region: CASSDINTDTQYF.

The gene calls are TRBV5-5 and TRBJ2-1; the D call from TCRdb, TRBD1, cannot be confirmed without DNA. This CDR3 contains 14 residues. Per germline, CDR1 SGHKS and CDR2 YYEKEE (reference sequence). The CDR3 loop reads CAGGSTLGYNEQFF.